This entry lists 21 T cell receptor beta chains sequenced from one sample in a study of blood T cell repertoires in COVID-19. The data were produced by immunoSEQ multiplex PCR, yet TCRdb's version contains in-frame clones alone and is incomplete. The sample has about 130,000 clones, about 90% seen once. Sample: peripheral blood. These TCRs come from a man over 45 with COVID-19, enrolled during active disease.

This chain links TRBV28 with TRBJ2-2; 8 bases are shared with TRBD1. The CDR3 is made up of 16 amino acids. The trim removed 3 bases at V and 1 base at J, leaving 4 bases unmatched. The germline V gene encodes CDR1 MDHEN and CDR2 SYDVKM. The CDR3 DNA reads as TGTGCCAGCAGTTTCTCGACAGGGGAGAACACCGGGGAGCTGTTTTTT. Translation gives CASSFSTGENTGELFF.

This CDR3 reads CASSFGQLTEKLFF. CDR3 nucleotide sequence: TGTGCCAGCAGCTTCGGACAGTTGACTGAAAAACTGTTTTTT. J is TRBJ1-4 and V is TRBV11-2, with D perhaps matching TRBD1 (6 bases). Germline lookup yields CDR1 SGHAT and CDR2 FQNNGV. The V end lost 3 bases, the J end lost 7 bases, and 12 bases lay between the germline ends. The CDR3 extends over 14 amino acids.

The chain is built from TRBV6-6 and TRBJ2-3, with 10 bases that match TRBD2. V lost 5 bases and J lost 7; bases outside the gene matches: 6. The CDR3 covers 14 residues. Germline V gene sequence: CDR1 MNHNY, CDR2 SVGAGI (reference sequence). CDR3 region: CASSLAGELNTQYF. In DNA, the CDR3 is TGTGCCAGCAGTCTAGCGGGAGAGTTAAATACGCAGTATTTT.

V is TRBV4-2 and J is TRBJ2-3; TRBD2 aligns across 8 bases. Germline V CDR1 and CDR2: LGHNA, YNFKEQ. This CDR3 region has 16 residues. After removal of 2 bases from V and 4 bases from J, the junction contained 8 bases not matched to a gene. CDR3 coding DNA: TGTGCCAGCAGCCAATTTAGCGCGGGAGGTTCAGATACGCAGTATTTT. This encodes CASSQFSAGGSDTQYF.

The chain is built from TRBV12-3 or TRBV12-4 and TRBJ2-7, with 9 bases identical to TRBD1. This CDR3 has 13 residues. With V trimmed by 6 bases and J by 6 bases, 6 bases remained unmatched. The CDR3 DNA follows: TGTGCCAGCAGCAGACAGGGGGACGGCGAGCAGTACTTC. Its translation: CASSRQGDGEQYF.

In DNA form, the CDR3 reads TGTGCCAGCAGCCGGACAGGGGGACCCTATGGCTACACCTTC. Translated: CASSRTGGPYGYTF. The rearrangement joins TRBV9 to TRBJ1-2, with 10 bases that match TRBD1. Losses at the gene ends were 4 bases for V and 4 bases for J; bases not matched to a gene: 4. In germline, CDR1 is SGDLS, CDR2 YYNGEE. The CDR3 runs to 14 residues.

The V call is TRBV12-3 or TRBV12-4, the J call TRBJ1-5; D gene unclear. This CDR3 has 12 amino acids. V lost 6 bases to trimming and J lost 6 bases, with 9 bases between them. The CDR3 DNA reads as TGTGCCAGCAGGGCGGGTAGTCAGCCCCAGCATTTT. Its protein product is CASRAGSQPQHF.

CDR3 nucleotides: TGTGCCAGCAGTTCCTACGGGGGGTCTGAAGCTTTCTTT. This translates into CASSSYGGSEAFF. The rearrangement links TRBV6-5 to TRBJ1-1; TRBD1 might be the D (5 bases). The CDR3 consists of 13 residues. Germline CDR1 is MNHEY and CDR2 is SVGAGI. V was clipped by 4 bases and J by 6 bases, with 12 bases between them.

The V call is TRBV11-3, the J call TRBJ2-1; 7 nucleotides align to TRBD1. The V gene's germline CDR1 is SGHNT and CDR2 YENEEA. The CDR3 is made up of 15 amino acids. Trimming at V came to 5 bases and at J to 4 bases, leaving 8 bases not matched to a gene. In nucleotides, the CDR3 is TGTGCCAGCAGCCGAGGGGGCGCAGGGTACAATGAGCAGTTCTTC. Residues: CASSRGGAGYNEQFF.

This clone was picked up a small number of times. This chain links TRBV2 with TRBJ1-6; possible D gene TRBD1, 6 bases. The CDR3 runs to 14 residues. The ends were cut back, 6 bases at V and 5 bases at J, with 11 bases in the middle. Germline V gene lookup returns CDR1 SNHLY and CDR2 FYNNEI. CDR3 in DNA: TGTGCCAGCAGATTACAGGGTGATAATTCACCCCTCCACTTT. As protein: CASRLQGDNSPLHF.

This CDR3 reads CASSSRGRAFF. CDR3 nucleotide sequence: TGTGCCAGCAGCTCCCGAGGGAGAGCTTTCTTT. This chain connects TRBV7-3 to TRBJ1-1; D uncertain. V was pared by 4 bases and J by 10 bases, with 10 bases between. The V gene's germline CDR1 is SGHTA and CDR2 FQGTGA. The CDR3 loop spans 11 amino acids.

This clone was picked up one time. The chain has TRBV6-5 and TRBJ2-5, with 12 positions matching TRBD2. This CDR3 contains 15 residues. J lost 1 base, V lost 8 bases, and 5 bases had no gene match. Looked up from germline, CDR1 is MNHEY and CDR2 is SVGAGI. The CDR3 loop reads CASPTSGRFQETQYF. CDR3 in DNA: TGTGCCAGCCCCACTAGCGGGAGGTTCCAAGAGACCCAGTACTTC.

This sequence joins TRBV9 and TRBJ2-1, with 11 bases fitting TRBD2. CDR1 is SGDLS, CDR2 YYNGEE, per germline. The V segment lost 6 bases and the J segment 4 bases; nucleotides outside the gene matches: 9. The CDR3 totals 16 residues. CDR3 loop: CASTRGGTSGYNEQFF. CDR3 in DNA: TGTGCCAGCACCCGTGGTGGGACTAGCGGTTACAATGAGCAGTTCTTC.

The CDR3 sequence: CASSLTGGIGELFF. The CDR3 nucleotides are TGTGCCAGCAGTTTAACGGGAGGGATAGGGGAGCTGTTTTTT. The J gene is TRBJ2-2, the V gene TRBV27; 8 nucleotides align to TRBD2. The CDR3 length is 14 residues. V dropped 2 bases and J dropped 8; count of bases not matched to a gene: 4. From germline, CDR1 is MNHEY and CDR2 SMNVEV (reference sequence).

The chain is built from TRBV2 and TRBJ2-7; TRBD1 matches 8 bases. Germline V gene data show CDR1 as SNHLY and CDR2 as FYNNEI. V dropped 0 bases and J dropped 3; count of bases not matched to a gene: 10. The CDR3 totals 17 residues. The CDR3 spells CASSEAAGGAQVYEQYV. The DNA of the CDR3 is TGTGCCAGCAGTGAAGCAGCAGGGGGCGCGCAGGTCTACGAGCAGTACGTC.

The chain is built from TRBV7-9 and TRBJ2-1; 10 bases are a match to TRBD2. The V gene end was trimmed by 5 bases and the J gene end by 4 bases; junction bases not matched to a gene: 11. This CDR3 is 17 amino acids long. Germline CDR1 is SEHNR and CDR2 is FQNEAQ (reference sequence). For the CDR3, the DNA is TGTGCCAGCAGCCGCGGACTAGCGGTGAAGGGTTACAATGAGCAGTTCTTC. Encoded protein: CASSRGLAVKGYNEQFF.

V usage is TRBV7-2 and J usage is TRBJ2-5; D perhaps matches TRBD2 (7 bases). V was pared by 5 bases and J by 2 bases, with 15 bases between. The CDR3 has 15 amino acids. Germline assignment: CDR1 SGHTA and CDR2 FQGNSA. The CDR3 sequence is CASSPQGLQQETQYF. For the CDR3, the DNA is TGTGCCAGCAGCCCACAGGGACTACAGCAAGAGACCCAGTACTTC.

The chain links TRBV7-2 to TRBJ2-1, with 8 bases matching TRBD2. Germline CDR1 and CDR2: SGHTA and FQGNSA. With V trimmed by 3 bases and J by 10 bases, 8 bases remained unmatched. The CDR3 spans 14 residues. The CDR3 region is CASSFPGGPWEQFF. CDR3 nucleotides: TGTGCCAGCAGCTTCCCGGGAGGGCCCTGGGAGCAGTTCTTC.

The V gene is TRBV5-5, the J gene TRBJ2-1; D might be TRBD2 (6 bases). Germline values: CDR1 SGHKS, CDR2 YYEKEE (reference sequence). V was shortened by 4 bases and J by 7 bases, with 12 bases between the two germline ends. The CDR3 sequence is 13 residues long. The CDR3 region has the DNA TGTGCCAGCAGCGTGGACCTAGCGAATGAGCAGTTCTTC. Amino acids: CASSVDLANEQFF.

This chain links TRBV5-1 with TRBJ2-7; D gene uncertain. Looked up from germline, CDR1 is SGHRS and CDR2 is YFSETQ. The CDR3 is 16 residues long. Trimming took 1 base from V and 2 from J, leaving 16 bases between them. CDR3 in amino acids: CASSLWSTGSPYEQYF. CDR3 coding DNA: TGCGCCAGCAGCTTGTGGAGTACTGGGTCTCCCTACGAGCAGTACTTC.

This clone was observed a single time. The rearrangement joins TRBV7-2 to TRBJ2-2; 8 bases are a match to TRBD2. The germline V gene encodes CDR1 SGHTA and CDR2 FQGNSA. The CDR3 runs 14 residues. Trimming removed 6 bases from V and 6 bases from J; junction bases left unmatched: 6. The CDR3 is CASRHLGGAGELFF. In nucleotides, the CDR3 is TGTGCCAGCAGACACCTCGGGGGGGCCGGGGAGCTGTTTTTT.